These T cell receptor beta chains were read from a single sample in a study of tumor-infiltrating lymphocytes in primary liver carcinoma. TCRdb independently ran MiXCR on the multiplex PCR reads; one entry per CDR3 protein. The sample lists around 330,000 distinct CDR3 sequences, approximately 58% occurring once. Sequenced sample: peripheral blood. The origin of the receptors is a woman under 40 with primary liver carcinoma and hepatitis B virus infection. CDR3s include the opening cysteine and the closing phenylalanine or tryptophan. A row's size may be missing; if present it is once, few, many or a size class.

size	V	J	CDR3
many	TRBV6-6	TRBJ2-7	CASRGRDSRSYEQYF
NA	TRBV12-3/TRBV12-4	TRBJ1-5	CASSKDKGNKPQHF
NA	TRBV28	TRBJ2-1	CASKYSGDYNEQLF
few	TRBV28	TRBJ1-2	CASSLTGGYGYTF
many	TRBV11-2	TRBJ2-5	CASSRGVGETQYF
few	TRBV12-3/TRBV12-4	TRBJ2-2	CASSPGDSRTGELFF
few	TRBV7-9	TRBJ1-2	CASSSFDRDYGYTF
NA	TRBV7-9	TRBJ2-1	CASVRGTGFNEQFF
NA	TRBV14	TRBJ2-1	CASSHQGSPNNEQFF
few	TRBV5-6	TRBJ2-1	CASSLPTRDDRNEQFF
NA	TRBV7-9	TRBJ2-7	CASTSGLREEQYF
NA	TRBV30	TRBJ1-5	CAWSVPGERPQHF
NA	TRBV6-1	TRBJ2-1	CASSDPRRSTHNEQFF
NA	TRBV6-2/TRBV6-3	TRBJ1-2	CASTSAGANYGYTF
few	TRBV5-5	TRBJ2-1	CASSHQQGYNEQFF
NA	TRBV29-1	TRBJ2-5	CSVWTRQGASPQYF
NA	TRBV30	TRBJ2-7	CAWSRSQSYEQYF
NA	TRBV4-1	TRBJ2-7	CASSQGDGTSGGRRYF
NA	TRBV19	TRBJ1-2	CASSVGAGARYGYTF
NA	TRBV6-2/TRBV6-3	TRBJ1-2	CASRRQHYGYTF
once	TRBV13	TRBJ1-1	CASSLIPGPRVPEAFF
few	TRBV28	TRBJ2-7	CASSKAGSSSYEQYF
NA	TRBV28	TRBJ2-5	CASSSVGQETQYF
once	TRBV5-4	TRBJ2-2	CASSPTTGVGTGELFF
NA	TRBV12-3/TRBV12-4	TRBJ1-5	CASSLGAGGNQPQHF
NA	TRBV7-8	TRBJ2-3	CASSLETGRSTDTQYF
few	TRBV28	TRBJ2-2	CASSPLAGQGDTGELFF
NA	TRBV13	TRBJ2-7	CACSSSLAGVSFYEQYF
NA	TRBV7-9	TRBJ2-7	CASGPGRGQGLEEQYF
few	TRBV6-2/TRBV6-3	TRBJ2-7	CASSYSPPTMGAYEQYF
NA	TRBV14	TRBJ1-6	CASGHTGIRPPLHF
many	TRBV29-1	TRBJ2-1	CSVEIGASSYNEQFF
few	TRBV10-2	TRBJ2-5	CASSDRLAGGQETQYF
NA	TRBV4-2	TRBJ2-6	CASSRDRLSSRANVLTF
NA	TRBV12-3/TRBV12-4	TRBJ1-3	CASRAPGTNTIYF
many	TRBV4-3	TRBJ2-5	CASSQDWAGAQETQYF
many	TRBV29-1	TRBJ1-1	CSVPGRTGASPEAFF
NA	TRBV6-5	TRBJ2-5	CASSSRSRDRAQETQYF
NA	TRBV13	TRBJ2-7	CASSLRAGRVYEQYF
NA	TRBV13	TRBJ1-2	CASSYLNRDGYTF
NA	TRBV11-2	TRBJ2-7	CASNLVAGVVEQYF
NA	TRBV11-2	TRBJ2-5	CASSLALVVETQYF
NA	TRBV11-3	TRBJ2-5	CANSLVDRDQETQYF
NA	TRBV28	TRBJ2-7	CASSLFHEQYF
NA	TRBV11-1	TRBJ2-7	CVSSSQAGGLFYEQYF
medium-sized	TRBV11-2	TRBJ2-3	CASSPDRGEGQYF
NA	TRBV6-1	TRBJ2-5	CASSETVGGSEETQYF
NA	TRBV6-1	TRBJ2-3	CANLGDTQYF
many	TRBV6-1	TRBJ1-5	CASHRRDGNQVSRNQPQHF